These 23 T cell receptor beta chains originate from one sample sequenced in a study of cytomegalovirus exposure and HLA in healthy donors. The PCR had 60 Vbeta and 13 Jbeta primers. The assay was immunoSEQ multiplex PCR, and TCRdb's table has in-frame clones only and misses some. The sample data list 45,000 to 50,000 clones. The sequenced sample was PBMCs. The receptors come from a male donor in good health and CMV-seronegative.

V gene TRBV7-8 combines with J gene TRBJ2-7; D is perhaps TRBD1 (6 bases). The V gene's germline CDR1 is SGHVS and CDR2 FQNEAQ. Deletions cut 6 bases from V and 5 bases from J, with 11 bases between. The CDR3 runs to 12 residues. CDR3 coding DNA: TGTGCCAGCAGTCTCAGGGGCAACGAGCAGTACTTC. Translation: CASSLRGNEQYF.

The chain uses TRBV7-2 and TRBJ2-3, with D perhaps TRBD1 (5 bases). The CDR3 is 14 amino acids. The V end lost 5 bases, the J end lost 0 bases, and 9 bases lay between the germline ends. Germline loops: CDR1 SGHTA, CDR2 FQGNSA. CDR3 DNA: TGTGCCAGCAGCACCCGACAGAGCACAGATACGCAGTATTTT. Its protein product is CASSTRQSTDTQYF.

J is TRBJ1-5 and V is TRBV18; D is unresolved. This CDR3 is 16 amino acids long. V lost 2 bases to trimming and J lost 2 bases, with 13 bases between them. Germline V gene lookup returns CDR1 KGHSH and CDR2 LQKENI. The DNA of the CDR3 is TGTGCCAGCTCACCATCGGACGGGAGCGGCAATCAGCCCCAGCATTTT. The encoded protein is CASSPSDGSGNQPQHF.

The chain is built from TRBV2 and TRBJ1-5; D not certain. Germline V gene data show CDR1 as SNHLY and CDR2 as FYNNEI. This CDR3 has 12 residues. Trimming took off 7 bases at V and 2 bases at J, with 6 bases between the two ends. DNA for the CDR3: TGTGCCAGCACCCGAGGCAATCAGCCCCAGCATTTT. This gives the protein CASTRGNQPQHF.

The chain combines TRBV12-5 with TRBJ1-2, with D perhaps TRBD1 (5 bases). Germline CDR1 is LGHNT and CDR2 is FRNRAP. Trimming stripped 7 bases from V and 2 bases from J, with 11 bases between. The CDR3 totals 13 residues. CDR3 coding DNA: TGTGCTAGTGCCACCCGGGGGAACTATGGCTACACCTTC. This translates into CASATRGNYGYTF.

For this clone: A read error may account for a junction end that differs from germline. The gene calls are TRBV29-1 and TRBJ1-2, with 10 bases fitting TRBD1. The CDR3 totals 13 residues. Germline V lookup: CDR1 SQVTM, CDR2 ANQGSEA. The CDR3 loop is CSFDRGTGDGYTF. CDR3 bases: TGCAGCTTTGATCGGGGGACAGGGGATGGCTACACCTTC. Full variable domain (outside the CDR3, taken from reference TRBV29-1 and TRBJ1-2): SAVISQKPSRDICQRGTSLTIQCQVDSQVTMMFWYRQQPGQSLTLIATANQGSEATYESGFVIDKFPISRPNLTFSTLTVSNMSPEDSSIYLCSFDRGTGDGYTFGSGTRLTVV.

The genes are TRBV6-5 and TRBJ1-2; 9 nucleotides agree with TRBD1. The V gene end was trimmed by 5 bases and the J gene end by 7 bases; junction bases not matched to a gene: 11. Germline V lookup: CDR1 MNHEY, CDR2 SVGAGI. This CDR3 is 15 amino acids long. The CDR3 DNA is TGTGCCAGCAGTGGAACCGGGACAGGGAAGGGTGGCTACACCTTC. Translation: CASSGTGTGKGGYTF.

This chain uses TRBV7-9 with TRBJ1-5, with D uncertain. The germline gives CDR1 SEHNR, CDR2 FQNEAQ (reference sequence). V dropped 5 bases and J dropped 5 bases, with 13 bases sitting between them. The CDR3 has 14 residues. CDR3 coding DNA: TGTGCCAGCAGCCCCCAGCGGTGGGATCAGCCCCAGCATTTT. Its translation: CASSPQRWDQPQHF.

CDR3 residues: CASSSDRTYQPQHF. The CDR3 DNA reads TGTGCCAGCAGTTCGGACAGGACCTATCAGCCCCAGCATTTT. The J gene is TRBJ1-5, the V gene TRBV6-1; 7 bases are a match to TRBD1. The germline CDR1 and CDR2 sequences are MNHNS and SASEGT. Trimming took 5 bases from V and 5 from J; bases not matched to a gene: 6. The CDR3 covers 14 residues.

CDR3 nucleotide sequence: TGCGCCAGCAGCCTCAGGCTGGAAGCCTCTGGGGCCAACGTCCTGACTTTC. Protein: CASSLRLEASGANVLTF. The V call is TRBV5-1, the J call TRBJ2-6; D is ambiguous. Germline V gene data show CDR1 as SGHRS and CDR2 as YFSETQ. V lost 4 bases and J 0 bases, leaving 14 bases between the germline ends. The CDR3 loop spans 17 amino acids.

This chain uses TRBV27 with TRBJ1-2, with TRBD1 as a possible D gene (6 bases). CDR1 and CDR2 from the germline V gene are MNHEY and SMNVEV (reference sequence). V was trimmed by 2 bases and J by 2 bases, leaving 12 bases between them. The CDR3 length is 15 residues. CDR3: CASSLTKTGNYGYTF. CDR3 in DNA: TGTGCCAGCAGTTTAACTAAGACAGGAAACTATGGCTACACCTTC.

This sequence joins TRBV6-5 and TRBJ1-1; 8 bases fit TRBD1. The ends lost 5 bases at V and 6 bases at J; junction bases unmatched: 11. The germline gives CDR1 MNHEY, CDR2 SVGAGI. The CDR3 totals 15 residues. CDR3 region: CASSHQTGGRAEAFF. CDR3 DNA: TGTGCCAGCAGTCACCAAACAGGGGGTAGGGCTGAAGCTTTCTTT.

The chain joins TRBV30 to TRBJ2-3; 7 nucleotides match TRBD2. The CDR3 totals 16 residues. Trimming removed 0 bases from V and 0 bases from J; junction bases left unmatched: 6. CDR1 and CDR2 (germline): GTSNPN, SVGIG (reference sequence). The CDR3 region is CAWSVHVGGSTDTQYF. The CDR3 nucleotides read TGTGCCTGGAGTGTACACGTGGGGGGGAGCACAGATACGCAGTATTTT.

V and J are TRBV5-4 and TRBJ1-3; D remains ambiguous. V was pared by 2 bases and J by 3 bases, with 3 bases between. Germline CDR1 is SGHNT and CDR2 is YYREEE (reference sequence). The length of the CDR3 is 12 residues. DNA of the CDR3: TGTGCCAGCAGCTTCCATGGAAACACCATATATTTT. Residues: CASSFHGNTIYF.

This chain links TRBV6-5 with TRBJ2-7; D gene ambiguous. V was cut by 6 bases and J by 0 bases, with 12 bases left in between. Per germline, CDR1 MNHEY and CDR2 SVGAGI. The CDR3 covers 14 residues. CDR3 DNA sequence: TGTGCCAGCAGCATAGACGGGTCCTCCTACGAGCAGTACTTC. Amino acid sequence: CASSIDGSSYEQYF.

The CDR3 region has the DNA TGTGCCAGCAGTGAAAGGGCCGGGGATTCACCCCTCCACTTT. Residues: CASSERAGDSPLHF. This sequence joins TRBV6-1 and TRBJ1-6, with D uncertain. The CDR3 length is 14 residues. V dropped 2 bases and J dropped 8 bases, with 10 bases sitting between them. CDR1 MNHNS and CDR2 SASEGT come from the germline V gene.

The gene calls are TRBV6-5 and TRBJ2-7; D call uncertain. This CDR3 is 14 amino acids long. Germline V gives CDR1 MNHEY, CDR2 SVGAGI. V lost 6 bases and J 2 bases, leaving 14 bases between the germline ends. CDR3 in amino acids: CASSLSGSTYEQYF. DNA of the CDR3: TGTGCCAGCAGCCTCTCCGGGTCCACCTACGAGCAGTACTTC.

The gene calls are TRBV9 and TRBJ1-2; the match to TRBD1 covers 7 bases. This CDR3 is 13 amino acids long. Germline assignment: CDR1 SGDLS and CDR2 YYNGEE. V dropped 4 bases and J dropped 6; count of bases not matched to a gene: 6. Here the CDR3 DNA reads TGTGCCAGCAGCTCCGGGACAGTGGATGGCTACACCTTC. It is translated as CASSSGTVDGYTF.

The chain employs TRBV5-5 and TRBJ2-3; D uncertain. Per the germline V gene, CDR1 is SGHKS and CDR2 is YYEKEE (reference sequence). V lost 4 bases to trimming and J lost 3 bases, with 18 bases between them. The CDR3 covers 16 residues. In DNA, the CDR3 is TGTGCCAGCAGCCCCCCGGTAACACAGAAAACAGATACGCAGTATTTT. Its translation: CASSPPVTQKTDTQYF.

The rearrangement joins TRBV30 to TRBJ1-1; TRBD1 agrees at 10 bases. Germline CDR1 is GTSNPN and CDR2 is SVGIG (reference sequence). The CDR3 runs 15 residues. V gave up 3 bases and J gave up 5 bases; unmatched junction bases: 9. In DNA, the CDR3 is TGTGCCTGGAGCCCGGGACAGGGGATCGGGACTGAAGCTTTCTTT. Translation gives CAWSPGQGIGTEAFF.

The V gene is TRBV4-2, the J gene TRBJ2-1; D is perhaps TRBD1 (6 bases). Trimming took off 4 bases at V and 7 bases at J, with 20 bases between the two ends. CDR3 size: 16 residues. CDR1 and CDR2 (germline): LGHNA, YNFKEQ. This CDR3 reads CASSLGAFISTNEQFF. For the CDR3, the DNA is TGTGCCAGCAGCCTGGGGGCTTTCATATCGACGAATGAGCAGTTCTTC.

This chain links TRBV9 with TRBJ1-5; 7 positions match TRBD1. Looked up from germline, CDR1 is SGDLS and CDR2 is YYNGEE. V gave up 3 bases and J gave up 4 bases; unmatched junction bases: 1. The CDR3 covers 13 residues. This CDR3 is CASSATGNQPQHF. The DNA for the CDR3 is TGTGCCAGCAGCGCGACAGGGAATCAGCCCCAGCATTTT.

The rearrangement uses TRBV7-9 and TRBJ2-1; TRBD2 aligns across 9 bases. CDR1 and CDR2 from the germline V gene are SEHNR and FQNEAQ (reference sequence). The J segment lost 9 bases and the V segment lost 4 bases, leaving 13 bases of the junction unmatched. The CDR3 extends over 16 amino acids. The chain's CDR3 is CASSSGIGGGAGEQFF. The CDR3 nucleotides are TGTGCCAGCAGCTCAGGAATCGGCGGGGGGGCAGGTGAGCAGTTCTTC.